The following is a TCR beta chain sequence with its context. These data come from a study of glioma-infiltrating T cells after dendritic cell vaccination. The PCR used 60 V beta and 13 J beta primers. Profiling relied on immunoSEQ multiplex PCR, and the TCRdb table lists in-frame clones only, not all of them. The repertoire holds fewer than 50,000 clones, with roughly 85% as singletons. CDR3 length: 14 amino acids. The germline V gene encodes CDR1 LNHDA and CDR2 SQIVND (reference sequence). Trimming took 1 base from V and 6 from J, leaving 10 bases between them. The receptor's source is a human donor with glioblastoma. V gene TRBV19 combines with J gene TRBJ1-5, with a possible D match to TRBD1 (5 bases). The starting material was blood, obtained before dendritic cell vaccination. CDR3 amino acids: CASSIGQPVQPQHF. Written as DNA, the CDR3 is TGTGCCAGTAGTATAGGACAGCCGGTTCAGCCCCAGCATTTT. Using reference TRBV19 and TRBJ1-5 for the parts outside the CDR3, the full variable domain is DGGITQSPKYLFRKEGQNVTLSCEQNLNHDAMYWYRQDPGQGLRLIYYSQIVNDFQKGDIAEGYSVSREKKESFPLTVTSAQKNPTAFYLCASSIGQPVQPQHFGDGTRLSIL.